This passage covers 30 T cell receptor beta chains from one sample sequenced in a study of identical twins. TCRdb used MiXCR to reprocess the 5' RACE reads, holding one entry per CDR3 protein. The sample lists 300,000 or so distinct CDR3 sequences, nearly 9.5% occurring once. These same records also appear under a second study, on yellow fever vaccine responses in identical twins.

Sequencing used CD8+ T cells sorted from blood. The receptors stem from a woman younger than 30 in good health.

This clonotype was counted only a few times. This CDR3 is CASSQNLGDSRSGELFF. CDR3 sequence (DNA): TGTGCCAGCAGCCAAAACCTTGGCGATTCTAGATCCGGGGAGCTGTTTTTT. The rearrangement links TRBV4-2 to TRBJ2-2; no clear D. Germline lookup yields CDR1 LGHNA and CDR2 YNFKEQ. Trimming stripped 2 bases from V and 6 bases from J, with 19 bases between. The CDR3 contains 17 residues.

V gene TRBV6-2 or TRBV6-3 combines with J gene TRBJ2-5, with a tentative D call TRBD1 (6 bases). The CDR3 has 13 residues. Germline lookup yields CDR1 MNHEY and CDR2 SVGEGT. The ends were cut back, 6 bases at V and 3 bases at J, with 11 bases in the middle. In DNA, the CDR3 is TGTGCCAGCAGCCACGGACAGAAAGAGACCCAGTACTTC. This gives the protein CASSHGQKETQYF.

J is TRBJ1-1 and V is TRBV2, with no clear D. CDR1 and CDR2 (germline): SNHLY, FYNNEI. The CDR3 length is 10 residues. The V gene lost 4 bases and the J gene lost 6 bases, with 3 bases spanning the gap. The CDR3 nucleotides read TGTGCCAGCAGTGGGCCTGAAGCTTTCTTT. Its translation is CASSGPEAFF.

The chain uses TRBV20-1 and TRBJ2-7; 11 positions agree with TRBD1. Germline lookup yields CDR1 DFQATT and CDR2 SNEGSKA (reference sequence). CDR3 length: 16 amino acids. V lost 5 bases and J lost 4; bases outside the gene matches: 13. The CDR3 spells CSAESLTGTGGYEQYF. The CDR3 DNA reads TGCAGTGCTGAGAGCCTCACCGGGACAGGGGGATACGAGCAGTACTTC.

In its sample, this clonotype was seen many times. The V and J genes are TRBV29-1 and TRBJ2-1, with TRBD2 as a possible D gene (5 bases). V was trimmed by 8 bases and J by 0 bases, leaving 14 bases between them. Germline values: CDR1 SQVTM, CDR2 ANQGSEA. The CDR3 extends over 14 amino acids. The DNA for the CDR3 is TGCAGCTCGGACCGGGATAGCTCCTACAATGAGCAGTTCTTC. As protein: CSSDRDSSYNEQFF.

The genes are TRBV15 and TRBJ2-1; D is ambiguous. Germline values: CDR1 LNHNV, CDR2 YYDKDF (reference sequence). V dropped 6 bases and J dropped 9 bases, with 12 bases sitting between them. The CDR3 totals 12 residues. Written as DNA, the CDR3 is TGTGCCACCAGATCCTTAACCGGTGAGCAGTTCTTC. Protein product: CATRSLTGEQFF.

In this sample, this clonotype turned up a few times. The chain employs TRBV27 and TRBJ2-5, with 7 bases that match TRBD1. This CDR3 has 14 residues. Germline V lookup: CDR1 MNHEY, CDR2 SMNVEV (reference sequence). V lost 3 bases, J lost 5 bases, and 6 bases stayed unmatched. CDR3 nucleotide sequence: TGTGCCAGCAGTTTGACAGGGTTCGGGGAGACCCAGTACTTC. Protein sequence: CASSLTGFGETQYF.

In this sample, this clonotype turned up many times. The chain couples TRBV7-3 to TRBJ2-1, with D possibly matching TRBD2 (6 bases). Germline V gives CDR1 SGHTA, CDR2 FQGTGA. This CDR3 has 13 residues. Trimming took 2 bases from V and 7 from J, leaving 9 bases between them. CDR3 residues: CASSLGGMNEQFF. The CDR3 DNA reads as TGTGCCAGCAGCTTAGGGGGGATGAATGAGCAGTTCTTC.

The chain couples TRBV9 to TRBJ1-5; D not resolved. Per the germline V gene, CDR1 is SGDLS and CDR2 is YYNGEE. CDR3 length: 15 residues. The V gene lost 0 bases and the J gene lost 3 bases, with 10 bases spanning the gap. CDR3 protein: CASSVVGLINQPQHF. The CDR3 DNA is TGTGCCAGCAGCGTAGTAGGGTTAATCAATCAGCCCCAGCATTTT. Combining the CDR3 with reference TRBV9 and TRBJ1-5 gives the whole variable domain DSGVTQTPKHLITATGQRVTLRCSPRSGDLSVYWYQQSLDQGLQFLIQYYNGEERAKGNILERFSAQQFPDLHSELNLSSLELGDSALYFCASSVVGLINQPQHFGDGTRLSIL.

This sequence joins TRBV20-1 and TRBJ2-3, with D maybe TRBD2 (5 bases). The CDR3 sequence is 15 residues long. V lost 3 bases and J lost 6, with 19 bases in between. Germline loops: CDR1 DFQATT, CDR2 SNEGSKA (reference sequence). CDR3 bases: TGCAGTGCTAGGGGAGTGGAGGTCCCCAGGGATACGCAGTATTTT. This translates into CSARGVEVPRDTQYF.

A word on this clonotype: At one boundary the junction diverges from the germline segment, which might be a read error. This sequence joins TRBV6-2 or TRBV6-3 and TRBJ2-1, with 7 bases matching TRBD2. The CDR3 is made up of 16 amino acids. The V gene's germline CDR1 is MNHEY and CDR2 SVGEGT. The CDR3 sequence: CASNYSRLAEYNEQFF. The CDR3, as DNA: TGTGCCAGCAATTACTCGAGGCTAGCGGAGTACAATGAGCAGTTCTTC.

The chain is built from TRBV3-1 and TRBJ1-3; 7 bases map to TRBD1. The CDR3 consists of 15 residues. Germline CDR1 LGHDT, CDR2 YNNKEL (reference sequence). V lost 3 bases and J lost 0; bases outside the gene matches: 2. For the CDR3, the DNA is TGTGCCAGCAGCCATGACAGGGCCTCTGGAAACACCATATATTTT. This gives the protein CASSHDRASGNTIYF.

In this sample, this clonotype turned up a few times. V is TRBV20-1 and J is TRBJ2-7; 9 nucleotides line up with TRBD1. V was pared by 5 bases and J by 6 bases, with 11 bases of the junction left unmatched. CDR3 size: 14 residues. The V gene's germline CDR1 is DFQATT and CDR2 SNEGSKA (reference sequence). The CDR3: CSAHRDREISEQYF. The CDR3 bases are TGCAGTGCTCACCGGGACAGGGAGATTTCCGAGCAGTACTTC.

The V call is TRBV27, the J call TRBJ2-7; D gene ambiguous. The germline V and J ends were trimmed by 3 bases and 3 bases, with 12 bases remaining between them. The CDR3 has 14 amino acids. The germline V gene has CDR1 MNHEY and CDR2 SMNVEV (reference sequence). The CDR3 DNA is TGTGCCAGCAGTTTGGTGGAAGGATTCTACGAGCAGTACTTC. Encoded protein: CASSLVEGFYEQYF.

There are a few counts of this clonotype. The chain employs TRBV5-6 and TRBJ2-1; D gene ambiguous. This CDR3 spans 14 amino acids. From germline, CDR1 is SGHDT and CDR2 YYEEEE. Trimming took off 0 bases at V and 6 bases at J, with 10 bases between the two ends. The DNA of the CDR3 is TGTGCCAGCAGCTTGGTGTCTTCCCCCAATGAGCAGTTCTTC. The encoded protein is CASSLVSSPNEQFF.

The V gene is TRBV4-3, the J gene TRBJ2-3, with a weak D call TRBD2 (5 bases). Per the germline V gene, CDR1 is LGHNA and CDR2 is YSLEER. The CDR3 totals 15 residues. Between the trimmed V and J ends, which lost 4 bases and 0 bases, there was a span of 11 bases. CDR3 nucleotide sequence: TGCGCCAGCAGCCCCTTCCGCGGGAGCACAGATACGCAGTATTTT. Translated, it gives CASSPFRGSTDTQYF.

The V gene is TRBV11-2, the J gene TRBJ2-5; maybe TRBD2 (5 bases). V dropped 4 bases and J dropped 0 bases, with 15 bases sitting between them. The CDR3 totals 16 residues. Looked up from germline, CDR1 is SGHAT and CDR2 is FQNNGV. In DNA form, the CDR3 reads TGTGCCAGCAGCTGGCCGCGGCCGGGGAACCAAGAGACCCAGTACTTC. Amino acids: CASSWPRPGNQETQYF.

The sample holds a few counts of this clonotype. This chain joins TRBV20-1 and TRBJ1-2; no firm D call. The CDR3 spans 14 residues. Between the trimmed V and J ends, which lost 0 bases and 1 base, there was a span of 9 bases. The germline V gene has CDR1 DFQATT and CDR2 SNEGSKA (reference sequence). CDR3 DNA: TGCAGTGCTAGAGAACGACTGATTAACTATGGCTACACCTTC. Translating it yields CSARERLINYGYTF.

This chain links TRBV5-5 with TRBJ2-7; weak D call: TRBD1 (6 bases). The CDR3 length is 13 residues. V lost 9 bases and J lost 2, with 15 bases in between. The germline V gene encodes CDR1 SGHKS and CDR2 YYEKEE (reference sequence). CDR3 bases: TGTGCCACGGTGGGGGACAAACCCTACGAGCAGTACTTC. Its translation: CATVGDKPYEQYF.

The chain is built from TRBV28 and TRBJ1-5, with D possibly being TRBD1 (6 bases). Germline CDR1 is MDHEN and CDR2 is SYDVKM. V was clipped by 7 bases and J by 5 bases, with 15 bases between them. The CDR3 spans 14 residues. The CDR3 sequence is CASNPRQDYQPQHF. The CDR3 bases are TGTGCCAGCAATCCCCGACAGGACTATCAGCCCCAGCATTTT. The full variable domain, its missing parts supplied by reference TRBV28 and TRBJ1-5, is DVKVTQSSRYLVKRTGEKVFLECVQDMDHENMFWYRQDPGLGLRLIYFSYDVKMKEKGDIPEGYSVSREKKERFSLILESASTNQTSMYLCASNPRQDYQPQHFGDGTRLSIL.

V and J are TRBV7-9 and TRBJ1-1, with D perhaps matching TRBD1 (6 bases). Trimming removed 5 bases from V and 1 base from J, with 17 bases in between. This CDR3 has 16 residues. Germline-derived CDR1 and CDR2 are SEHNR and FQNEAQ (reference sequence). CDR3 in amino acids: CASSMPLQGPNTEAFF. The CDR3 nucleotides are TGTGCCAGCAGCATGCCGCTACAGGGACCGAACACTGAAGCTTTCTTT.

At least ten counts were recorded for this clonotype. The chain uses TRBV7-9 and TRBJ2-7; perhaps D is TRBD1 or TRBD2 (6 bases each). Germline V CDR1 and CDR2: SEHNR, FQNEAQ (reference sequence). The CDR3 consists of 15 residues. Between the trimmed V and J ends, which lost 7 bases and 2 bases, there was a span of 18 bases. The chain's CDR3 is CASTSSRGHPYEQYF. CDR3 coding DNA: TGTGCCAGCACCTCTAGCCGGGGGCACCCCTACGAGCAGTACTTC.

This rearrangement joins TRBV7-3 to TRBJ2-7; 7 nucleotides match TRBD2. Losses at the gene ends were 5 bases for V and 6 bases for J; bases not matched to a gene: 7. Germline assignment: CDR1 SGHTA and CDR2 FQGTGA. This CDR3 has 13 amino acids. This chain's CDR3 is CASSTGLDSEQYF. In DNA form, the CDR3 reads TGTGCCAGCAGCACCGGACTAGATTCCGAGCAGTACTTC.

The V gene is TRBV6-2 or TRBV6-3, the J gene TRBJ2-7, with D perhaps matching TRBD2 (6 bases). The CDR3 has 14 amino acids. The V gene's germline CDR1 is MNHEY and CDR2 SVGEGT. V lost 2 bases, J lost 9 bases, and 17 bases lay in between. Written as DNA, the CDR3 is TGTGCCAGCAGTTACATGGAGGGACCCTACATGCAGTACTTC. As protein: CASSYMEGPYMQYF.

There are many counts of this clonotype. The genes are TRBV29-1 and TRBJ2-7; 8 positions match TRBD1. Germline V lookup: CDR1 SQVTM, CDR2 ANQGSEA. V lost 4 bases to trimming and J lost 5 bases; unmatched junction nucleotides: 4. The CDR3 consists of 12 residues. The CDR3 protein is CSVADRGHEQYF. Here the CDR3 DNA reads TGCAGCGTTGCCGACAGGGGCCACGAGCAGTACTTC.

This clonotype was counted ten times or more. The rearrangement uses TRBV6-4 and TRBJ2-1; 11 bases agree with TRBD2. CDR1 and CDR2 from the germline V gene are MRHNA and SNTAGT. This CDR3 is built from 17 residues. Germline trimming cut 2 bases from V and 11 bases from J; bases unmatched to any gene: 14. DNA of the CDR3: TGTGCCAGCAGTGACCTCCCCCACACTAGCGGGAGACAGAAGCAGTTCTTC. Residues: CASSDLPHTSGRQKQFF.

This clonotype has a count of ten or more. The chain couples TRBV9 to TRBJ1-2, with a weak D call TRBD1 (6 bases). Germline V gives CDR1 SGDLS, CDR2 YYNGEE. CDR3 length: 12 residues. V was pared by 6 bases and J by 5 bases, with 11 bases between. The CDR3 reads CASKEGHYGYTF. As DNA, the CDR3 is TGTGCCAGCAAGGAGGGACATTATGGCTACACCTTC.

This clonotype was detected ten times or more. The chain joins TRBV6-2 or TRBV6-3 to TRBJ2-3; TRBD2 matches 8 bases. CDR1 is MNHEY, CDR2 SVGEGT, per germline. J was trimmed by 1 base and V by 3 bases; bases with no gene match: 3. CDR3 length: 15 residues. As DNA, the CDR3 is TGTGCCAGCAGTTATGGGCGGGAGGGCACAGATACGCAGTATTTT. Protein product: CASSYGREGTDTQYF.

This clonotype came up many times. The chain is built from TRBV5-1 and TRBJ1-1; 10 nucleotides align to TRBD1. The length of the CDR3 is 13 residues. The V segment lost 3 bases and the J segment 5 bases; nucleotides outside the gene matches: 1. From germline, CDR1 is SGHRS and CDR2 YFSETQ. The CDR3 here is CASSWDRGTEAFF. CDR3 nucleotides: TGCGCCAGCAGCTGGGACAGGGGAACTGAAGCTTTCTTT.

This clonotype was counted only a few times. The genes are TRBV7-8 and TRBJ2-3, with 11 bases that match TRBD2. After removal of 0 bases from V and 4 bases from J, the junction contained 3 bases not matched to a gene. CDR3 size: 16 residues. Germline loops: CDR1 SGHVS, CDR2 FQNEAQ. CDR3 residues: CASSLARLAGSDTQYF. DNA of the CDR3: TGTGCCAGCAGCTTAGCGCGACTAGCGGGGTCAGATACGCAGTATTTT.